One sample yielded the 14 T cell receptor beta chains listed below, sequenced in a study of blood T cell repertoires in COVID-19. TCRdb's table, derived via immunoSEQ multiplex PCR, lists solely in-frame clones and lacks some. The data hold 95,000 to 100,000 clones, with roughly 80% observed a single time. The specimen sequenced was peripheral blood. These receptors were obtained from a human donor in a cohort sampled during active COVID-19.

This chain joins TRBV5-3 and TRBJ1-2; D not certain. TRBV5-3 is identified as an open reading frame with a role that is uncertain. CDR3 size: 12 residues. Trimming left V 3 bases short and J 7 bases short, with 10 bases between. CDR3 DNA sequence: TGTGCCAGAAGCTCTGGCGGTGTTGGCTACACCTTC. It codes for CARSSGGVGYTF.

The CDR3, as DNA: TGTGCCAGCAGTTTAGCGGGAGCTACTTCGGATGAGCAGTTCTTC. Protein product: CASSLAGATSDEQFF. The V gene is TRBV28, the J gene TRBJ2-1, with TRBD2 identical over 7 bases. This CDR3 region has 15 residues. Germline V gives CDR1 MDHEN, CDR2 SYDVKM. J gave up 8 bases and V 2 bases, and 9 bases lay outside the gene matches.

The rearrangement joins TRBV18 to TRBJ1-1, with TRBD1 matching 9 bases. V was pared by 2 bases and J by 7 bases, with 5 bases of the junction left unmatched. Per the germline V gene, CDR1 is KGHSH and CDR2 is LQKENI. The CDR3 covers 14 residues. This chain's CDR3 is CASSPDRGLVEAFF. The CDR3, as DNA: TGTGCCAGCTCACCAGACAGGGGGTTGGTTGAAGCTTTCTTT.

The J gene is TRBJ2-6, the V gene TRBV11-3, with 9 bases fitting TRBD1. V dropped 4 bases and J dropped 0; count of bases not matched to a gene: 4. In germline, CDR1 is SGHNT, CDR2 YENEEA. The CDR3 spans 17 residues. This chain's CDR3 is CASSSGQGYSGANVLTF. The CDR3 DNA reads as TGTGCCAGCAGCTCGGGACAGGGATACTCTGGGGCCAACGTCCTGACTTTC.

The chain combines TRBV20-1 with TRBJ2-3, with a possible D match to TRBD1 (6 bases). Trimming shortened V by 3 bases and J by 3 bases, and 19 bases separated the two germline ends. Germline V gene data show CDR1 as DFQATT and CDR2 as SNEGSKA (reference sequence). CDR3 length equals 16 residues. The CDR3 sequence is CSASPRDTALTDTQYF. Written as DNA, the CDR3 is TGCAGTGCTAGTCCCCGGGACACTGCCCTAACAGATACGCAGTATTTT.

The chain employs TRBV7-8 and TRBJ1-2; 8 bases are a match to TRBD1. CDR1 SGHVS and CDR2 FQNEAQ come from the germline V gene. Germline trimming cut 2 bases from V and 4 bases from J; bases unmatched to any gene: 9. This CDR3 contains 16 residues. CDR3: CASSLTGQAFLYGYTF. CDR3 DNA sequence: TGTGCCAGCAGCTTAACGGGACAGGCATTTCTCTATGGCTACACCTTC.

The rearrangement links TRBV7-9 to TRBJ2-5; D may be TRBD2 (7 bases). The CDR3 sequence is 14 residues long. Trimming stripped 0 bases from V and 4 bases from J, with 9 bases between. From germline, CDR1 is SEHNR and CDR2 FQNEAQ (reference sequence). CDR3 sequence reads: CASSLAGGAETQYF. The CDR3 DNA reads as TGTGCCAGCAGCTTAGCTGGGGGGGCAGAGACCCAGTACTTC.

The chain has TRBV7-6 and TRBJ1-1; 7 positions agree with TRBD1. Germline CDR1 SGHVS, CDR2 FNYEAQ. V shed 0 bases, J shed 0 bases, and the junction held 7 bases outside the gene matches. The CDR3 is made up of 17 amino acids. The CDR3 nucleotides read TGTGCCAGCAGCTTAGCGGCAGGGGGGACATTGAACACTGAAGCTTTCTTT. It yields the protein CASSLAAGGTLNTEAFF. Combining the CDR3 with reference TRBV7-6 and TRBJ1-1 gives the whole variable domain GAGVSQSPRYKVTKRGQDVALRCDPISGHVSLYWYRQALGQGPEFLTYFNYEAQQDKSGLPNDRFSAERPEGSISTLTIQRTEQRDSAMYRCASSLAAGGTLNTEAFFGQGTRLTVV.

The J gene is TRBJ2-1, the V gene TRBV19; 14 bases align to TRBD2. The CDR3 is 15 residues long. Germline CDR1 is LNHDA and CDR2 is SQIVND (reference sequence). Unmatched junction bases numbered 12, after V lost 5 bases and J lost 15 bases. DNA of the CDR3: TGTGCCAGTAGTCACCTGGGACTAGCGGGAGCAAAGTGGTTCTTC. It yields the protein CASSHLGLAGAKWFF.

This clone was seen more than once but under ten times. V and J are TRBV6-5 and TRBJ1-5, with D maybe TRBD1 (5 bases). In germline, CDR1 is MNHEY, CDR2 SVGAGI. This CDR3 contains 14 residues. V was pared by 2 bases and J by 6 bases, with 11 bases between. In DNA form, the CDR3 reads TGTGCCAGCAGTTACCTAGGGGTCGGTCAGCCCCAGCATTTT. It specifies CASSYLGVGQPQHF.

The rearrangement uses TRBV6-1 and TRBJ1-2, with TRBD1 identical over 7 bases. The CDR3 contains 17 residues. Germline V gene lookup returns CDR1 MNHNS and CDR2 SASEGT. Trimming at V came to 4 bases and at J to 4 bases, leaving 15 bases not matched to a gene. CDR3 region: CASSASQRQGKAYGYTF. DNA of the CDR3: TGTGCCAGCAGTGCCTCACAAAGACAGGGTAAGGCCTATGGCTACACCTTC.

The chain recombines TRBV10-2 with TRBJ2-1; TRBD1 aligns across 10 bases. The germline gives CDR1 WSHSY, CDR2 SAAADI. This CDR3 is 16 amino acids long. The V gene end was trimmed by 2 bases and the J gene end by 7 bases; junction bases not matched to a gene: 8. CDR3 nucleotide sequence: TGCGCCAGCAGTGAGGCTGGACAGGGGGTTCAAAATGAGCAGTTCTTC. It translates to CASSEAGQGVQNEQFF.

The CDR3 is CASSLHGGNYGYTF. The CDR3 region has the DNA TGTGCCAGCAGCTTACACGGGGGTAACTATGGCTACACCTTC. The genes are TRBV7-8 and TRBJ1-2, with a possible D match to TRBD1 (5 bases). Germline-derived CDR1 and CDR2 are SGHVS and FQNEAQ. The V end was cut by 2 bases, the J end by 1 base, with 8 bases between. CDR3 size: 14 residues.

The genes are TRBV9 and TRBJ2-2; D is possibly TRBD1 (6 bases). V was clipped by 4 bases and J by 2 bases, with 12 bases between them. CDR3 size: 15 residues. Germline V CDR1 and CDR2: SGDLS, YYNGEE. The CDR3 DNA follows: TGTGCCAGCAGCCCTCGGACAGCAAACACCGGGGAGCTGTTTTTT. Translation gives CASSPRTANTGELFF. The variable domain in full, with the rest retrieved from reference TRBV9 and TRBJ2-2, is DSGVTQTPKHLITATGQRVTLRCSPRSGDLSVYWYQQSLDQGLQFLIQYYNGEERAKGNILERFSAQQFPDLHSELNLSSLELGDSALYFCASSPRTANTGELFFGEGSRLTVL.